The source of this T cell receptor beta chain is a study of blood T cell repertoires in COVID-19. Study at large: The cDNA or gDNA used as material had been derived from T cells, B-cell-depleted T cells, or PBMCs.

As handled by the study authors: From reference gene primer amplification, estimates of nucleated cell counts were derived. The table came from immunoSEQ multiplex PCR; TCRdb's copy has only in-frame clones and leaves some out. The V and J calls and clone size come from that table; D and trimming were worked out from the DNA. The top ten hold roughly a fifth of the sample, which has around 130,000 clones, approximately 80% seen once. Germline lookup yields CDR1 SGHRS and CDR2 YFSETQ. The trim removed 4 bases at V and 2 bases at J, leaving 6 bases unmatched. The CDR3 extends over 14 amino acids. The material sequenced was peripheral blood. The receptor was derived from a man at least 80 years old with acute or convalescent COVID-19. The chain is built from TRBV5-1 and TRBJ2-7; 7 nucleotides align to TRBD1. This chain's CDR3 is CASSPSGTAYEQYF. For the CDR3, the DNA is TGCGCCAGCAGCCCATCCGGGACAGCCTACGAGCAGTACTTC.